Below, one T cell receptor beta chain is given with its context. Its antigen remains unidentified. This sample is drawn from a study of T cell responses to AZD1222 COVID-19 vaccine. General observations from the study: After two AZD1222 doses, spike-specific TCR breadth and depth rose versus day 0. Repertoires were sampled only after the peak T cell response. Females outnumbered males among donors, who were mostly white British; clonal diversity was possibly underestimated.

V dropped 1 base and J dropped 1; count of bases not matched to a gene: 4. The CDR3 extends over 17 amino acids. Germline V CDR1 and CDR2: SEHNR, FQNEAQ (reference sequence). Some clones are missing from TCRdb's copy, which holds only in-frame ones; the method was immunoSEQ multiplex PCR. The table includes about 180,000 clones, around 93% detected once. The gene calls are TRBV7-9 and TRBJ2-7; 13 bases fit TRBD2. Sequenced here: peripheral blood, sampled 28 days after the second dose of the MenACWY control vaccine. The receptor's source is an adult who received the MenACWY meningococcal vaccine as a control. In DNA form, the CDR3 reads TGTGCCAGCAGCTTAGTCCCGGGACTAGCGGGATCCTACGAGCAGTACTTC. Translating it yields CASSLVPGLAGSYEQYF.